Listed here are 23 T cell receptor beta chains from one sample, sequenced in a study of T cells after yellow fever vaccination. TCRdb redid the calling of the 5' RACE reads with MiXCR, one entry per CDR3 protein. The sample has about 370,000 distinct CDR3 sequences; under 14% are singletons. The sample in question was PBMCs, obtained on the day of the first yellow fever vaccination. These receptors originate from a man between 18 and 35 years old who received the YFV17D yellow fever vaccine.

The chain recombines TRBV6-1 with TRBJ2-2; D is unresolved. Germline loops: CDR1 MNHNS, CDR2 SASEGT. The CDR3 is 14 residues long. With 6 bases removed from V and 1 base from J, the gap between germline ends came to 9 bases. As DNA, the CDR3 is TGTGCCAGCAGCCGGGTACTGAACACCGGGGAGCTGTTTTTT. The encoded protein is CASSRVLNTGELFF.

The table lists this clonotype with a few counts. The CDR3 reads CASSEARSNTEAFF. The CDR3, as DNA: TGTGCCAGCAGCGAAGCCAGATCGAACACTGAAGCTTTCTTT. This chain uses TRBV4-2 with TRBJ1-1; D ambiguous. CDR1 is LGHNA and CDR2 is YNFKEQ in the germline V gene. Trimming pared 5 bases from V and 1 base from J, leaving 11 bases between. This CDR3 has 14 residues.

J is TRBJ2-5 and V is TRBV9, with TRBD2 matching over 8 bases. V was pared by 1 base and J by 5 bases, with 4 bases of the junction left unmatched. The length of the CDR3 is 14 residues. Looked up from germline, CDR1 is SGDLS and CDR2 is YYNGEE. The CDR3, as DNA: TGTGCCAGCAGCGTATACGGGGGGGCGGAGACCCAGTACTTC. It encodes CASSVYGGAETQYF.

This clonotype showed up many times. The gene calls are TRBV12-3 or TRBV12-4 and TRBJ2-1; 9 bases line up with TRBD2. V lost 7 bases to trimming and J lost 4 bases; unmatched junction nucleotides: 14. The CDR3 is made up of 17 amino acids. The DNA for the CDR3 is TGTGCCAGCAACGTACCCTATGGCGGGGGGGCTTACAATGAGCAGTTCTTC. Translation: CASNVPYGGGAYNEQFF.

V is TRBV5-1 and J is TRBJ1-1, with D possibly TRBD1 on 5 matching bases. This CDR3 comprises 15 residues. Deletions cut 0 bases from V and 3 bases from J, with 12 bases between. CDR1 and CDR2 (germline): SGHRS, YFSETQ. This CDR3 is CASSLAGTWDTEAFF. The CDR3 region has the DNA TGCGCCAGCAGCTTGGCTGGGACTTGGGACACTGAAGCTTTCTTT.

This clonotype came up a few times. The CDR3 loop is CASSDGSREQYF. The CDR3 DNA is TGTGCCAGCAGCGACGGGTCCAGGGAGCAGTACTTC. The chain employs TRBV9 and TRBJ2-7; D gene ambiguous. Looked up from germline, CDR1 is SGDLS and CDR2 is YYNGEE. The V end lost 3 bases, the J end lost 7 bases, and 11 bases lay between the germline ends. This CDR3 comprises 12 residues.

The V and J genes are TRBV2 and TRBJ2-3; D is unresolved. The length of the CDR3 is 11 residues. Germline assignment: CDR1 SNHLY and CDR2 FYNNEI. Trimming cost V 5 bases and J 4 bases, with 4 bases left between them. CDR3 region: CASSNPDTQYF. CDR3 sequence (DNA): TGTGCCAGCAGTAATCCAGATACGCAGTATTTT.

The rearrangement joins TRBV30 to TRBJ2-7; no reliable D call. The V end lost 2 bases, the J end lost 1 base, and 6 bases lay between the germline ends. The germline gives CDR1 GTSNPN, CDR2 SVGIG (reference sequence). CDR3 length: 12 amino acids. This CDR3 reads CAWSSISYEQYF. CDR3 nucleotide sequence: TGTGCCTGGAGTAGCATTTCCTACGAGCAGTACTTC.

This clonotype was observed a few times. J is TRBJ2-3 and V is TRBV10-3; 11 bases map to TRBD2. V shed 3 bases, J shed 4 bases, and the junction held 6 bases outside the gene matches. Germline V gene sequence: CDR1 ENHRY, CDR2 SYGVKD. CDR3 size: 16 residues. CDR3 protein: CAISELAGGPADTQYF. For the CDR3, the DNA is TGTGCCATCAGTGAATTAGCGGGGGGGCCCGCAGATACGCAGTATTTT.

This clonotype was seen ten or more times. The chain couples TRBV12-3 or TRBV12-4 to TRBJ2-7; perhaps TRBD1 as D (6 bases). This CDR3 region has 12 residues. V lost 6 bases to trimming and J lost 6 bases, with 12 bases between them. The CDR3 region has the DNA TGTGCCAGCAGCCCCACAGGGTTCGAGCAGTACTTC. This encodes CASSPTGFEQYF.

The sample holds a few counts of this clonotype. The rearrangement joins TRBV5-1 to TRBJ2-3, with 9 nucleotides matching TRBD2. Germline CDR1 reads SGHRS; CDR2 reads YFSETQ. V shed 3 bases, J shed 1 base, and the junction held 3 bases outside the gene matches. The CDR3 runs to 15 residues. CDR3 sequence reads: CASSYLAGRTDTQYF. The CDR3 nucleotides are TGCGCCAGCAGCTACCTAGCGGGGCGCACAGATACGCAGTATTTT.

Note on this clonotype: One junction end does not reproduce the germline sequence, and a read error may be involved. This chain links TRBV28 with TRBJ2-3; D may be TRBD2 (5 bases). The germline V gene encodes CDR1 MDHEN and CDR2 SYDVKM. The CDR3 contains 12 residues. CDR3 amino acids: CASKAAGDKQYF. For the CDR3, the DNA is TGTGCCAGCAAAGCGGCCGGAGATAAGCAGTATTTT.

This clonotype has only a few counts. The chain employs TRBV5-1 and TRBJ1-1; tentatively, D is TRBD1 (6 bases). Deletions cut 5 bases from V and 10 bases from J, with 15 bases between. The CDR3 covers 12 residues. Per germline, CDR1 SGHRS and CDR2 YFSETQ. The CDR3 coding sequence is TGCGCCAGCAGGGAAGAGGGGGGCAGAGCTTTCTTT. This gives the protein CASREEGGRAFF.

There are a few counts of this clonotype. This chain uses TRBV5-5 with TRBJ2-1, with 11 bases aligning to TRBD2. Germline CDR1 is SGHKS and CDR2 is YYEKEE (reference sequence). The V and J ends lost 4 bases and 9 bases, in that order; junction bases with no gene match: 9. The CDR3 runs 15 residues. This CDR3 is CASSPSGGPSSEQFF. The CDR3, as DNA: TGTGCCAGCAGCCCTAGCGGGGGGCCCTCGAGTGAGCAGTTCTTC.

This clonotype was observed a few times. CDR3 DNA: TGTGCCAGCTCACTCACGGCCGGTAATTCACCCCTCCACTTT. The encoded protein is CASSLTAGNSPLHF. The rearrangement uses TRBV18 and TRBJ1-6; no definite D call. V shed 4 bases and J shed 6 bases, with 10 bases lying between them. The germline V gene has CDR1 KGHSH and CDR2 LQKENI. The CDR3 length is 14 residues.

This clonotype was seen a few times. The chain carries TRBV2 and TRBJ2-5; D possibly corresponds to TRBD1 (5 bases). Germline assignment: CDR1 SNHLY and CDR2 FYNNEI. The CDR3 consists of 11 residues. V was clipped by 5 bases and J by 11 bases, with 12 bases between them. CDR3 DNA sequence: TGTGCCAGCAGTCATCAGGGATCTCAGTACTTC. Protein sequence: CASSHQGSQYF.

This clonotype turned up a few times. The chain has TRBV24-1 and TRBJ2-3, with D tentatively TRBD2 (6 bases). CDR1 is KGHDR and CDR2 is SFDVKD in the germline V gene. This CDR3 is 14 amino acids long. V lost 0 bases, J lost 4 bases, and 7 bases lay in between. The CDR3 DNA reads TGTGCCACCAGTGATTTGGGGGAGGCAGATACGCAGTATTTT. Translating gives CATSDLGEADTQYF.

The chain links TRBV5-1 to TRBJ1-3, with TRBD1 matching 7 bases. The length of the CDR3 is 16 residues. Trimming cost V 1 base and J 3 bases; bases outside gene matches: 7. CDR1 and CDR2 (germline): SGHRS, YFSETQ. The DNA for the CDR3 is TGCGCCAGCAGCTTGTCCGCGACAGGGTATGGAAACACCATATATTTT. Protein product: CASSLSATGYGNTIYF. Full variable domain (rest looked up from reference TRBV5-1 and TRBJ1-3): KAGVTQTPRYLIKTRGQQVTLSCSPISGHRSVSWYQQTPGQGLQFLFEYFSETQRNKGNFPGRFSGRQFSNSRSEMNVSTLELGDSALYLCASSLSATGYGNTIYFGEGSWLTVV.

The V call is TRBV28, the J call TRBJ2-1; D possibly corresponds to TRBD1 (6 bases). The ends were cut back, 6 bases at V and 7 bases at J, with 16 bases in the middle. This CDR3 contains 14 residues. Germline V gene sequence: CDR1 MDHEN, CDR2 SYDVKM. DNA for the CDR3: TGTGCCAGCAGCCGAGGAGTGGGGGCGAATGAGCAGTTCTTC. Protein: CASSRGVGANEQFF.

This clonotype was detected a few times. This chain uses TRBV7-9 with TRBJ2-7; 7 nucleotides line up with TRBD1. Germline assignment: CDR1 SEHNR and CDR2 FQNEAQ (reference sequence). Trimming cost V 3 bases and J 3 bases; bases outside gene matches: 5. The length of the CDR3 is 14 residues. The CDR3, as DNA: TGTGCCAGCAGCTTTGACGGGACAGACTACGAGCAGTACTTC. It specifies CASSFDGTDYEQYF.

The chain carries TRBV7-2 and TRBJ2-5; D is possibly TRBD2 (6 bases). The CDR3 is 14 residues long. CDR1 SGHTA and CDR2 FQGNSA come from the germline V gene. Trimming removed 1 base at V and 5 bases at J, with 11 bases between. The CDR3 DNA follows: TGTGCCAGCAGCTTAGAGGAGGGTTGGGAGACCCAGTACTTC. It specifies CASSLEEGWETQYF.

This clonotype showed up just a few times. The chain uses TRBV27 and TRBJ1-2; 10 nucleotides line up with TRBD1. The CDR3 length is 16 residues. The V segment lost 6 bases and the J segment 3 bases; nucleotides outside the gene matches: 10. From germline, CDR1 is MNHEY and CDR2 SMNVEV (reference sequence). CDR3 protein: CASRRGQGSGDYGYTF. CDR3 coding DNA: TGTGCCAGCAGGAGGGGACAGGGGAGTGGCGACTATGGCTACACCTTC.

V usage is TRBV24-1 and J usage is TRBJ2-1, with 9 bases lining up with TRBD1. Germline V lookup: CDR1 KGHDR, CDR2 SFDVKD. V gave up 4 bases and J gave up 8 bases; unmatched junction bases: 8. The length of the CDR3 is 15 residues. The CDR3 spells CATSDPGQGLDEQFF. The DNA for the CDR3 is TGTGCCACCAGTGACCCGGGACAGGGTCTGGATGAGCAGTTCTTC.